This TCR beta chain is from a study of T cell changes during pregnancy in multiple sclerosis. Germline V gives CDR1 MNHEY, CDR2 SMNVEV (reference sequence). There are 18 residues in the CDR3. Trimming shortened V by 3 bases and J by 5 bases, and 22 bases separated the two germline ends. Here immunoSEQ multiplex PCR was the method, and the copy in TCRdb shows in-frame clones only, minus some. The table includes tens of thousands of clones, around 93% detected once. The sample consisted of peripheral blood, taken after pregnancy. The chain uses TRBV27 and TRBJ2-2; D is perhaps TRBD1 (5 bases). This clonotype was sampled from a female donor with multiple sclerosis, enrolled in a pregnancy study. The CDR3 DNA reads as TGTGCCAGCAGTTTTCAAGTTAGGCAGGGCGGTTGGACCGGGGAGCTGTTTTTT. Protein sequence: CASSFQVRQGGWTGELFF.